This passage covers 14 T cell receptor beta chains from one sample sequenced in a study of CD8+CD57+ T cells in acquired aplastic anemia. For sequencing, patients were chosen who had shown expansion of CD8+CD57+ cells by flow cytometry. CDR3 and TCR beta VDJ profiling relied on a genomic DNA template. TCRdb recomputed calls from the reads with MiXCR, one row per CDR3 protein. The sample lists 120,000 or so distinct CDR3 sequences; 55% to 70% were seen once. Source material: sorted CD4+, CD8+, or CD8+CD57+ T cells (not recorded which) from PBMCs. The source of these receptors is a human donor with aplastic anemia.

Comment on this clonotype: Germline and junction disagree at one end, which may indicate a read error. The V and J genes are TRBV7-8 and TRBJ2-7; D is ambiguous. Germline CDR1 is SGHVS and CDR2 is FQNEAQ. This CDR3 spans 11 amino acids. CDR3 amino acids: CASSLGYEQCF. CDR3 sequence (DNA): TGTGCCAGCAGCTTAGGATACGAGCAGTGCTTC.

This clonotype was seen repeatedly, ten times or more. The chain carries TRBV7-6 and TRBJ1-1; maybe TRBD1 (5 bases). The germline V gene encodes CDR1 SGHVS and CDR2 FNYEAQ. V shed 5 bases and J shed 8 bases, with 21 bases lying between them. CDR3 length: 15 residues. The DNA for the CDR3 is TGTGCCAGCAGCCGAGGAGCGCAGGGAGGAAACGAAGCTTTCTTT. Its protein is CASSRGAQGGNEAFF.

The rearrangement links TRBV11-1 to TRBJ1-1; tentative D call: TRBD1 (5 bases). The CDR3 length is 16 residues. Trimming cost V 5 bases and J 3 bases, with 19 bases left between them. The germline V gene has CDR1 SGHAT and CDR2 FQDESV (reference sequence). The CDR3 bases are TGTGCCAGCAGCCAAGAAGAGACAGCAGCTTACACTGAAGCTTTCTTT. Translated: CASSQEETAAYTEAFF.

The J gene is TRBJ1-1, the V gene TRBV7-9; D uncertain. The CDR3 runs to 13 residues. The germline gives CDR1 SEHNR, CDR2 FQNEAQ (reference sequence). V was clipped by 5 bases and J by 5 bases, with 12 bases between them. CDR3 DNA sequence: TGTGCCAGCAGCCCCCTAGATGGGACTGAAGCTTTCTTT. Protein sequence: CASSPLDGTEAFF. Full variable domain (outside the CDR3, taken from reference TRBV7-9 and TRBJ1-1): DTGVSQNPRHKITKRGQNVTFRCDPISEHNRLYWYRQTLGQGPEFLTYFQNEAQLEKSRLLSDRFSAERPKGSFSTLEIQRTEQGDSAMYLCASSPLDGTEAFFGQGTRLTVV.

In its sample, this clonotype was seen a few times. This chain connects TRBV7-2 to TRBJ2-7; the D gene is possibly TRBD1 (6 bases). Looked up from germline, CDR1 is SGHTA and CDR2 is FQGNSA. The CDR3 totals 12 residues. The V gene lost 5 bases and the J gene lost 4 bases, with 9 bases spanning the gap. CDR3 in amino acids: CASSKTGYEQYF. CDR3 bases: TGTGCCAGCAGCAAAACAGGGTACGAGCAGTACTTC.

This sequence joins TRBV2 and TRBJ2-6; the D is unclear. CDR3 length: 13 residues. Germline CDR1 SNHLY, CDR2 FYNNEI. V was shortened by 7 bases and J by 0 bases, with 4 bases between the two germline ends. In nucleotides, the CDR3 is TGTGCCAGCATATACTCTGGGGCCAACGTCCTGACTTTC. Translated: CASIYSGANVLTF. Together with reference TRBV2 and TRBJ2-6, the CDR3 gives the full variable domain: EPEVTQTPSHQVTQMGQEVILRCVPISNHLYFYWYRQILGQKVEFLVSFYNNEISEKSEIFDDQFSVERPDGSNFTLKIRSTKLEDSAMYFCASIYSGANVLTFGAGSRLTVL.

The CDR3 nucleotides read TGTGCCAGCAGCCTCGGCTTTGCCGGGGAGCTGTTTTTT. Translation gives CASSLGFAGELFF. The chain employs TRBV7-6 and TRBJ2-2; unclear D gene. CDR1 is SGHVS and CDR2 is FNYEAQ in the germline V gene. This CDR3 contains 13 residues. V was shortened by 5 bases and J by 6 bases, with 10 bases between the two germline ends.

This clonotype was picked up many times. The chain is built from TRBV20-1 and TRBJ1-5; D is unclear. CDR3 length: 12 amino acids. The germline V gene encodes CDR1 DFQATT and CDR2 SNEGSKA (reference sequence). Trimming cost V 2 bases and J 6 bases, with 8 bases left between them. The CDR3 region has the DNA TGCAGTGCTAGAATCTCGACTCAGCCCCAGCATTTT. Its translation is CSARISTQPQHF.

The CDR3 DNA reads as TGTGCCACCAGCAGAGTAGGGACAGGGAATAATGAGCAGTTCTTC. As protein: CATSRVGTGNNEQFF. This chain uses TRBV15 with TRBJ2-1; TRBD1 matches 9 bases. The CDR3 runs to 15 residues. Germline V lookup: CDR1 LNHNV, CDR2 YYDKDF (reference sequence). V shed 1 base and J 7 bases; nucleotides not matched to a gene: 5.

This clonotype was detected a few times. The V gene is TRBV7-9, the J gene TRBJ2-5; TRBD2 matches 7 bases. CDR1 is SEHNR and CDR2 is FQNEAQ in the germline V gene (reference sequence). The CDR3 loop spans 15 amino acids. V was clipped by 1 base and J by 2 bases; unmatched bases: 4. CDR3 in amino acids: CASSLGGGPQETQYF. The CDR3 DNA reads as TGTGCCAGCAGCTTAGGGGGAGGGCCACAAGAGACCCAGTACTTC.

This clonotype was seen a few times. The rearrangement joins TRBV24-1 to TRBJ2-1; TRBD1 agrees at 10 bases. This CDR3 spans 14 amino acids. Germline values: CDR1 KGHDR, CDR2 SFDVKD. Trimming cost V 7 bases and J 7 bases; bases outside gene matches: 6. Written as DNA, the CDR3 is TGTGCCACCAGGCCGGGACAGGGGACAAATGAGCAGTTCTTC. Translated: CATRPGQGTNEQFF.

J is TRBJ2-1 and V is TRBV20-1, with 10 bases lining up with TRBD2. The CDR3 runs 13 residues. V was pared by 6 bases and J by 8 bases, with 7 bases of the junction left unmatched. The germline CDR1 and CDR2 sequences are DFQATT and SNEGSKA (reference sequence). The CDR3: CSAASGSLDEQFF. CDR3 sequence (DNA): TGCAGTGCCGCTAGCGGGAGTCTCGATGAGCAGTTCTTC.

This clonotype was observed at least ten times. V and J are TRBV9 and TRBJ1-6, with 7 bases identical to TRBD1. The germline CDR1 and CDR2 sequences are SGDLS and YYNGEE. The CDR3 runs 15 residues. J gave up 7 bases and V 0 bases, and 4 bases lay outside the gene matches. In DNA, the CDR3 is TGTGCCAGCAGCGTAGGAGGGGGCGGCAATTCACCCCTCCACTTT. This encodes CASSVGGGGNSPLHF.

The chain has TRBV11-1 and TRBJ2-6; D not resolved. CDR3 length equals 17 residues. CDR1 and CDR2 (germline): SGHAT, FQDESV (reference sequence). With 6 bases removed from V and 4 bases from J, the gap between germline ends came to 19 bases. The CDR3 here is CASRFRHVATGANVLTF. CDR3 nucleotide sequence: TGTGCCAGCAGGTTCAGACACGTAGCAACAGGGGCCAACGTCCTGACTTTC.